The 16 T cell receptor beta chains in this list originate from one sample, sequenced in a study of T cell responses to AZD1222 COVID-19 vaccine. Sequencing was performed with immunoSEQ multiplex PCR; in TCRdb, only in-frame clones are kept and a portion is missing. This repertoire shows 110,000 to 150,000 clones, roughly 89% found once; its top ten account for roughly 1.8%. Sequenced here: peripheral blood, sampled on day 0 of AZD1222 vaccination. All receptors derive from an adult in good health.

The chain joins TRBV13 to TRBJ2-7, with a weak D call TRBD1 (5 bases). Between the trimmed V and J ends, which lost 1 base and 4 bases, there was a span of 14 bases. CDR1 is PRHDT and CDR2 is FYEKMQ in the germline V gene (reference sequence). The CDR3 totals 15 residues. The chain's CDR3 is CASSLEGAVGYEQYF. CDR3 sequence (DNA): TGTGCCAGCAGCTTAGAAGGGGCGGTCGGGTACGAGCAGTACTTC.

The chain couples TRBV5-4 to TRBJ2-7; 8 bases map to TRBD2. The CDR3 is 15 residues long. V gave up 3 bases and J gave up 1 base; unmatched junction bases: 6. CDR1 and CDR2 from the germline V gene are SGHNT and YYREEE (reference sequence). CDR3 sequence reads: CASSSLAENSYEQYF. The CDR3 bases are TGTGCCAGCAGCTCACTAGCGGAAAATTCCTACGAGCAGTACTTC.

The V call is TRBV6-5, the J call TRBJ1-5; D unresolved. Germline assignment: CDR1 MNHEY and CDR2 SVGAGI. The CDR3 has 13 amino acids. V lost 8 bases, J lost 0 bases, and 8 bases lay in between. Here the CDR3 reads CASGRSSNQPQHF. The DNA of the CDR3 is TGTGCCAGCGGGCGTAGTAGCAATCAGCCCCAGCATTTT.

The chain couples TRBV29-1 to TRBJ2-5, with 7 bases lining up with TRBD2. After removal of 5 bases from V and 4 bases from J, the junction contained 13 bases not matched to a gene. This CDR3 has 15 amino acids. Germline values: CDR1 SQVTM, CDR2 ANQGSEA. CDR3 bases: TGCAGCGTTTGTCAGACGGGAGGTGATTCAGAGACCCAGTACTTC. Translating gives CSVCQTGGDSETQYF.

J is TRBJ2-5 and V is TRBV5-5; unclear D gene. V was pared by 4 bases and J by 2 bases, with 12 bases between. Germline V gives CDR1 SGHKS, CDR2 YYEKEE (reference sequence). This CDR3 is 14 amino acids long. The CDR3 bases are TGTGCCAGCAGCGCCTGGACCGTACAAGAGACCCAGTACTTC. Translation gives CASSAWTVQETQYF.

This chain joins TRBV28 and TRBJ2-1, with unresolved D. V lost 8 bases and J lost 8, with 19 bases in between. The CDR3 totals 14 residues. Germline values: CDR1 MDHEN, CDR2 SYDVKM. The CDR3 loop is CASEETPPADEQFF. In DNA, the CDR3 is TGTGCCAGCGAGGAGACACCCCCTGCGGATGAGCAGTTCTTC.

This chain joins TRBV27 and TRBJ1-1, with 8 bases fitting TRBD1. Germline-derived CDR1 and CDR2 are MNHEY and SMNVEV (reference sequence). J was trimmed by 8 bases and V by 6 bases; bases with no gene match: 11. The CDR3 is made up of 14 amino acids. The CDR3 loop reads CASSNLFRDREAFF. The CDR3 DNA reads as TGTGCCAGCAGCAACTTGTTCCGGGACAGGGAAGCTTTCTTT.

The rearrangement joins TRBV19 to TRBJ2-7; 9 bases agree with TRBD1. J lost 3 bases, V lost 3 bases, and 6 bases had no gene match. This CDR3 is 15 amino acids long. In germline, CDR1 is LNHDA, CDR2 SQIVND (reference sequence). The DNA for the CDR3 is TGTGCCAGTAGTATGGGGACAGGGTTCTTCTACGAGCAGTACTTC. Its protein is CASSMGTGFFYEQYF.

The chain has TRBV10-3 and TRBJ2-5; TRBD1 matches 7 bases. With 8 bases clipped from V and 0 bases from J, the junction kept 3 bases outside the gene matches. This CDR3 is built from 13 residues. Germline V gene sequence: CDR1 ENHRY, CDR2 SYGVKD. DNA for the CDR3: TGTGCCATCCTTGACAGGGACCAAGAGACCCAGTACTTC. It specifies CAILDRDQETQYF.

This clone has just one count. The V gene is TRBV23-1, the J gene TRBJ2-7, with TRBD2 as a possible D gene (6 bases). TRBV23-1 qualifies as an ORF whose function is uncertain. V lost 3 bases and J 3 bases, leaving 12 bases between the germline ends. The CDR3 runs to 14 residues. Written as DNA, the CDR3 is TGCGCCAGCAGTCATAGGGTGGGAGGCTACGAGCAGTACTTC. Residues: CASSHRVGGYEQYF.

The chain uses TRBV7-3 and TRBJ2-5, with D hard to call. Germline V gene sequence: CDR1 SGHTA, CDR2 FQGTGA. The ends were cut back, 5 bases at V and 1 base at J, with 8 bases in the middle. This CDR3 comprises 13 residues. CDR3 sequence: CASSQGAQETQYF. Here the CDR3 DNA reads TGTGCCAGCAGCCAAGGAGCCCAAGAGACCCAGTACTTC.

The chain links TRBV2 to TRBJ2-5, with TRBD1 matching over 8 bases. CDR3 length: 12 residues. Germline V gene data show CDR1 as SNHLY and CDR2 as FYNNEI. Losses at the gene ends were 6 bases for V and 5 bases for J; bases not matched to a gene: 2. CDR3 coding DNA: TGTGCCAGCAGGGACAGGGCGGAGACCCAGTACTTC. Protein sequence: CASRDRAETQYF. Combining the CDR3 with reference TRBV2 and TRBJ2-5 gives the whole variable domain EPEVTQTPSHQVTQMGQEVILRCVPISNHLYFYWYRQILGQKVEFLVSFYNNEISEKSEIFDDQFSVERPDGSNFTLKIRSTKLEDSAMYFCASRDRAETQYFGPGTRLLVL.

V gene TRBV27 combines with J gene TRBJ1-1; D may be TRBD1 (5 bases). Germline CDR1 reads MNHEY; CDR2 reads SMNVEV (reference sequence). Trimming pared 2 bases from V and 4 bases from J, leaving 11 bases between. This CDR3 region has 14 residues. CDR3 coding DNA: TGTGCCAGCAGTTTACGGGGGGTAAGCACTGAAGCTTTCTTT. Protein sequence: CASSLRGVSTEAFF.

In this sample, this clone turned up once. V gene TRBV5-4 combines with J gene TRBJ2-5, with TRBD2 as a possible D gene (5 bases). Trimming cost V 1 base and J 4 bases, with 8 bases left between them. The germline V gene encodes CDR1 SGHNT and CDR2 YYREEE (reference sequence). The CDR3 covers 13 residues. CDR3 sequence reads: CASSLNGRETQYF. The CDR3 DNA is TGTGCCAGCAGCTTGAATGGGAGAGAGACCCAGTACTTC.

This chain connects TRBV2 to TRBJ1-2; D gene uncertain. CDR1 and CDR2 from the germline V gene are SNHLY and FYNNEI. Trimming pared 7 bases from V and 5 bases from J, leaving 26 bases between. The CDR3 consists of 17 residues. CDR3 DNA sequence: TGTGCCAGCATTGCTACTACTACTTCATCGGGAGGGTATGGCTACACCTTC. It specifies CASIATTTSSGGYGYTF.

The table lists this clone with a count of one. The gene calls are TRBV16 and TRBJ1-2, with TRBD1 identical over 8 bases. Per germline, CDR1 KGHSY and CDR2 FQNENV. The CDR3 has 18 amino acids. V dropped 0 bases and J dropped 3; count of bases not matched to a gene: 12. CDR3 sequence reads: CASSQSGPGGLLHYGYTF. The CDR3 coding sequence is TGTGCCAGCAGCCAATCAGGCCCAGGGGGCTTATTACACTATGGCTACACCTTC.